What follows are 17 T cell receptor beta chains derived from one specimen sequenced in a study of shared clonotypes between healthy human individuals. Only in-frame clones appear in the TCRdb table, and some are missing; sequencing was by immunoSEQ multiplex PCR. The table has about 1.5 million clones, around 98% seen once; the top ten hold roughly 0.45%. Sequencing was carried out using naive CD4+ T cells sorted from blood. Subset meaning: CD45RA+ positively selected. The receptors come from a man aged 30 to 45 in good health.

The gene calls are TRBV6-1 and TRBJ1-2; D is ambiguous. The CDR3 runs to 15 residues. V lost 2 bases, J lost 4 bases, and 14 bases lay in between. Germline V gene sequence: CDR1 MNHNS, CDR2 SASEGT. The CDR3 nucleotides are TGTGCCAGCAGTGAACCCGGCAAATCGATCTATGGCTACACCTTC. The encoded protein is CASSEPGKSIYGYTF.

This chain joins TRBV6-5 and TRBJ1-4; the D gene is possibly TRBD1 (6 bases). Per germline, CDR1 MNHEY and CDR2 SVGAGI. With 2 bases removed from V and 2 bases from J, the gap between germline ends came to 9 bases. The CDR3 contains 15 residues. DNA of the CDR3: TGTGCCAGCAGTTACCTCCAGGGGACTAATGAAAAACTGTTTTTT. Translation: CASSYLQGTNEKLFF.

The genes are TRBV9 and TRBJ2-3, with 10 bases lining up with TRBD1. Germline trimming cut 4 bases from V and 4 bases from J; bases unmatched to any gene: 9. The germline CDR1 and CDR2 sequences are SGDLS and YYNGEE. The CDR3 runs to 16 residues. The CDR3 is CASSSFDRGLSDTQYF. The DNA of the CDR3 is TGTGCCAGCAGCTCCTTCGACAGGGGGCTATCAGATACGCAGTATTTT.

The chain couples TRBV9 to TRBJ1-3; D is ambiguous. V was cut by 0 bases and J by 2 bases, with 12 bases left in between. Germline values: CDR1 SGDLS, CDR2 YYNGEE. This CDR3 region has 16 residues. In DNA form, the CDR3 reads TGTGCCAGCAGCGTAGAACCCCGTCAGACTGGAAACACCATATATTTT. The encoded protein is CASSVEPRQTGNTIYF.

The V call is TRBV28, the J call TRBJ1-5; tentatively, D is TRBD1 (6 bases). V was pared by 8 bases and J by 5 bases, with 16 bases between. This CDR3 is 14 amino acids long. The germline gives CDR1 MDHEN, CDR2 SYDVKM. As DNA, the CDR3 is TGTGCCAGCGGGCTGAGGGGGGCGGATCAGCCCCAGCATTTT. Its translation: CASGLRGADQPQHF.

V is TRBV5-1 and J is TRBJ2-1, with D tentatively TRBD2 (6 bases). CDR1 and CDR2 from the germline V gene are SGHRS and YFSETQ. Trimming took off 2 bases at V and 10 bases at J, with 13 bases between the two ends. CDR3 length: 13 amino acids. This CDR3 is CASSLSGASEQFF. The CDR3, as DNA: TGCGCCAGCAGCTTATCGGGAGCGAGCGAGCAGTTCTTC.

The rearrangement links TRBV15 to TRBJ2-7; tentative D call: TRBD1 (5 bases). Germline CDR1 is LNHNV and CDR2 is YYDKDF (reference sequence). CDR3 size: 14 residues. V lost 1 base to trimming and J lost 2 bases, with 9 bases between them. The CDR3 bases are TGTGCCACCAGCAGAGGGGGCGAACCCTACGAGCAGTACTTC. It yields the protein CATSRGGEPYEQYF. The full variable domain, in which reference TRBV15 and TRBJ2-7 provide the parts outside the CDR3, is DAMVIQNPRYQVTQFGKPVTLSCSQTLNHNVMYWYQQKSSQAPKLLFHYYDKDFNNEADTPDNFQSRRPNTSFCFLDIRSPGLGDTAMYLCATSRGGEPYEQYFGPGTRLTVT.

The chain joins TRBV7-2 to TRBJ2-5; no reliable D call. The length of the CDR3 is 13 residues. V dropped 3 bases and J dropped 9 bases, with 14 bases sitting between them. The germline V gene encodes CDR1 SGHTA and CDR2 FQGNSA. The CDR3 coding sequence is TGTGCCAGCAGCTTGGATTACAGTTATGCCCAGTACTTC. Translated, it gives CASSLDYSYAQYF.

Notes on this clone: This CDR3 is also generated by other DNA sequences in the sample. The chain combines TRBV7-2 with TRBJ2-2; 9 bases are a match to TRBD1. The germline V gene has CDR1 SGHTA and CDR2 FQGNSA. The CDR3 is made up of 14 amino acids. The V segment lost 5 bases and the J segment 6 bases; nucleotides outside the gene matches: 4. CDR3 DNA: TGTGCCAGCAGCGCCAGGACAGGGGCCGGGGAGCTGTTTTTT. This gives the protein CASSARTGAGELFF.

This chain connects TRBV28 to TRBJ1-3, with a possible D match to TRBD1 (6 bases). This CDR3 comprises 15 residues. V shed 4 bases and J shed 0 bases, with 10 bases lying between them. Germline assignment: CDR1 MDHEN and CDR2 SYDVKM. CDR3 residues: CASSYREPSGNTIYF. The CDR3 coding sequence is TGTGCCAGCAGTTACAGGGAGCCCTCTGGAAACACCATATATTTT.

This sequence joins TRBV5-1 and TRBJ1-1; D not certain. The CDR3 totals 15 residues. Germline-derived CDR1 and CDR2 are SGHRS and YFSETQ. Between the trimmed V and J ends, which lost 0 bases and 1 base, there was a span of 10 bases. The CDR3 region is CASSLGPAKNTEAFF. CDR3 DNA sequence: TGCGCCAGCAGCTTGGGCCCGGCCAAGAACACTGAAGCTTTCTTT. Combining the CDR3 with reference TRBV5-1 and TRBJ1-1 gives the whole variable domain KAGVTQTPRYLIKTRGQQVTLSCSPISGHRSVSWYQQTPGQGLQFLFEYFSETQRNKGNFPGRFSGRQFSNSRSEMNVSTLELGDSALYLCASSLGPAKNTEAFFGQGTRLTVV.

This chain links TRBV5-1 with TRBJ2-5; D remains unclear. CDR3 length equals 13 residues. Trimming took 7 bases from V and 2 from J, leaving 12 bases between them. CDR1 and CDR2 (germline): SGHRS, YFSETQ. DNA for the CDR3: TGCGCCAGCCGCTGGACCCTACAAGAGACCCAGTACTTC. Translating it yields CASRWTLQETQYF.

CDR3 amino acids: CATTPNYSTGELFF. CDR3 sequence (DNA): TGTGCCACCACCCCAAATTACTCCACCGGGGAGCTGTTTTTT. The genes are TRBV6-1 and TRBJ2-2; D gene uncertain. Trimming took off 10 bases at V and 4 bases at J, with 16 bases between the two ends. Germline V gene data show CDR1 as MNHNS and CDR2 as SASEGT. CDR3 length: 14 residues.

As concerns this clone: Other DNA sequences in the sample encode the same CDR3. The J gene is TRBJ2-7, the V gene TRBV5-1; TRBD2 matches 10 bases. The junction had 0 bases not matched to a gene; V was cut back by 0 bases and J by 3 bases. The CDR3 sequence is 14 residues long. Germline loops: CDR1 SGHRS, CDR2 YFSETQ. The chain's CDR3 is CASSLVAGGYEQYF. DNA of the CDR3: TGCGCCAGCAGCTTGGTAGCGGGAGGCTACGAGCAGTACTTC.

The rearrangement joins TRBV9 to TRBJ2-3, with 7 bases identical to TRBD2. The CDR3 runs to 14 residues. V trimming: 0 bases; J trimming: 6 bases; junction bases outside the gene matches: 4. Germline V lookup: CDR1 SGDLS, CDR2 YYNGEE. The CDR3 coding sequence is TGTGCCAGCAGCGTAGTTGCGGGAGTGGATACGCAGTATTTT. It specifies CASSVVAGVDTQYF.

This clone was detected only once. V and J are TRBV25-1 and TRBJ2-7; D gene ambiguous. CDR3 length equals 11 residues. The germline V gene encodes CDR1 MGHDK and CDR2 SYGVNS. Trimming took off 6 bases at V and 7 bases at J, with 10 bases between the two ends. The CDR3 sequence is CASRIGWEQYF. The CDR3 nucleotides read TGTGCCAGCAGGATAGGCTGGGAGCAGTACTTC.

This clone was counted a few times. The identical CDR3 is also encoded by other nucleotide sequences in the sample. J is TRBJ2-7 and V is TRBV6-5; D is unclear. CDR1 MNHEY and CDR2 SVGAGI come from the germline V gene. The CDR3 spans 11 residues. V was cut by 0 bases and J by 7 bases, with 4 bases left in between. In nucleotides, the CDR3 is TGTGCCAGCAGTTACTCGGGTGAGCAGTACTTC. The encoded protein is CASSYSGEQYF.